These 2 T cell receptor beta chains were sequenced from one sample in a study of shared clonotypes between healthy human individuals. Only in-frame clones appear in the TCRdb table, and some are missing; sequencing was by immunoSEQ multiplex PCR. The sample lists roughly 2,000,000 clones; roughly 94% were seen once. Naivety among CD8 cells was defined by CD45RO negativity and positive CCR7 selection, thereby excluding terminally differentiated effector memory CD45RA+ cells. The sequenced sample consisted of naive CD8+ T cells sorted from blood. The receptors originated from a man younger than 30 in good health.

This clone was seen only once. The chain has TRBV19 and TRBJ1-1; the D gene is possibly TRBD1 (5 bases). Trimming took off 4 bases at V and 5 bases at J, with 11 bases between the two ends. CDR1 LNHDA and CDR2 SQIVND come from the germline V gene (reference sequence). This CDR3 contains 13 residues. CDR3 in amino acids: CASSTPRGTEAFF. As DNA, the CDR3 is TGTGCCAGTAGTACGCCGCGGGGGACTGAAGCTTTCTTT. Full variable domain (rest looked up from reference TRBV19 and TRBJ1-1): DGGITQSPKYLFRKEGQNVTLSCEQNLNHDAMYWYRQDPGQGLRLIYYSQIVNDFQKGDIAEGYSVSREKKESFPLTVTSAQKNPTAFYLCASSTPRGTEAFFGQGTRLTVV.

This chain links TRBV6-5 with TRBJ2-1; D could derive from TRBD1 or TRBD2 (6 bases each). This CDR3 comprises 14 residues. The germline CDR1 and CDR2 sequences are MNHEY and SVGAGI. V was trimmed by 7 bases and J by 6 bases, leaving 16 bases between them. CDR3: CASTEIGGGNEQFF. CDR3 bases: TGTGCCAGCACCGAAATCGGGGGCGGCAATGAGCAGTTCTTC.